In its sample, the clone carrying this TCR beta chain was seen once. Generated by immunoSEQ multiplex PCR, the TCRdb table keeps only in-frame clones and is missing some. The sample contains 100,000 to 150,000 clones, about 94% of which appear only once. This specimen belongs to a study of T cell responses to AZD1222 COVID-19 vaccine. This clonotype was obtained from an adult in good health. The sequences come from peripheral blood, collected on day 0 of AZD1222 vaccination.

This CDR3 is CASRQESYEQYF. The CDR3 DNA is TGTGCCAGCAGACAGGAATCCTACGAGCAGTACTTC. The gene calls are TRBV11-2 and TRBJ2-7; possibly TRBD1 for D (5 bases). The CDR3 is made up of 12 amino acids. The germline V and J ends were trimmed by 6 bases and 1 base, with 7 bases remaining between them. Looked up from germline, CDR1 is SGHAT and CDR2 is FQNNGV.